This T cell receptor (beta chain) emerged from a study of T cell responses to AZD1222 COVID-19 vaccine. Whole-study findings and limits: It should be noted that donors were predominantly white British and more often female, and clonal diversity was possibly underestimated. Baseline seropositives among AZD1222 recipients totaled only five or six. The span of vaccine-associated CD4 TCRs extended across spike, with dominance at 160-218 and 743-854.

The germline CDR1 and CDR2 sequences are SGHAT and FQNNGV. V was shortened by 6 bases and J by 5 bases, with 4 bases between the two germline ends. CDR3 size: 10 residues. Turning to this clone: Its antigen remains unknown.

Clones were sequenced by immunoSEQ multiplex PCR, and TCRdb holds only the in-frame ones, with some missing. The table shows about 180,000 clones, with around nine tenths occurring only once. The material sequenced was peripheral blood, taken 28 days after the second AZD1222 dose. The clonotype originates from an adult who received the AZD1222 COVID-19 vaccine. V usage is TRBV11-2 and J usage is TRBJ1-2, with D unresolved. DNA for the CDR3: TGTGCCAGCAGTCAATATGGCTACACCTTC. It is translated as CASSQYGYTF.